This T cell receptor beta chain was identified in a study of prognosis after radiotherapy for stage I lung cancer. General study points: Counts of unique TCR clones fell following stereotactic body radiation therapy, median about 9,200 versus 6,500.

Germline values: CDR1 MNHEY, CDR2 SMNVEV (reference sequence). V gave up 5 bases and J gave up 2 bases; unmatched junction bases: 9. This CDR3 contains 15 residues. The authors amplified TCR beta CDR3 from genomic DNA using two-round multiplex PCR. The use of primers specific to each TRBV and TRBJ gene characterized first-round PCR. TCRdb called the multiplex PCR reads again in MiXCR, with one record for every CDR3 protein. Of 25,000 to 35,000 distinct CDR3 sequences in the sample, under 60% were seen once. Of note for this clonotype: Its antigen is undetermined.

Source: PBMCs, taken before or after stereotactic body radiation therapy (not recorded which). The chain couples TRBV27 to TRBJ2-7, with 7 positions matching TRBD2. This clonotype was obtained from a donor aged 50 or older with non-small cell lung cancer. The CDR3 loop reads CASSPYRGDTYEQYF. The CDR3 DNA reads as TGTGCCAGCAGTCCCTACCGGGGGGATACCTACGAGCAGTACTTC.